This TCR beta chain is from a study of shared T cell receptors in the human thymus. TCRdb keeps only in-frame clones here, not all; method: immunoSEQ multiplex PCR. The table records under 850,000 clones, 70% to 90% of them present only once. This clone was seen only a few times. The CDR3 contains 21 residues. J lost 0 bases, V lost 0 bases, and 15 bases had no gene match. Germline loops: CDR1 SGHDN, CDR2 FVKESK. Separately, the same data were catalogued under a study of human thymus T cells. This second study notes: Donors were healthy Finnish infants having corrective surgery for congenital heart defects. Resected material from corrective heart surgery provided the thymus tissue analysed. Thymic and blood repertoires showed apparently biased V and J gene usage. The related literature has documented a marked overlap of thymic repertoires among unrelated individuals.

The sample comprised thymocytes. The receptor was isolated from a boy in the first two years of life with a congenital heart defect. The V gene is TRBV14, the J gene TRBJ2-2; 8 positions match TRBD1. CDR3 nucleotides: TGTGCCAGCAGCCAAGATCCTCGGACAGGGAACCCGCAATCGAACACCGGGGAGCTGTTTTTT. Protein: CASSQDPRTGNPQSNTGELFF.